The subject of this entry is one TCR beta chain. Treatment here: 15 to 20 received Ad26.COV2.S at low or high dose, single or two shots; 5 received placebo; per-sample allocation not given. Sampling occurred on day 63 after the first vaccine or placebo injection. Assay used: immunoSEQ multiplex PCR; TCRdb lists only in-frame clones, some missing. The data contain hundreds of thousands of clones, more than 80% of them singletons. This entry is derived from a study of Ad26.COV2.S vaccination and SARS-CoV-2 variants. The sequence was collected from a person between 18 and 65 years old who received the Ad26.COV2.S COVID-19 vaccine or a placebo. The sequencing used peripheral blood, collected in a trial of Ad26.COV2.S vaccine versus placebo.

DNA for the CDR3: TGCAGCGTTGAGGTCGGCGGGCAGGGAGGCATCGAGCAGTACTTC. As protein: CSVEVGGQGGIEQYF. The V call is TRBV29-1, the J call TRBJ2-7; maybe TRBD2 (6 bases). Germline CDR1 and CDR2: SQVTM and ANQGSEA. Trimming took off 3 bases at V and 6 bases at J, with 21 bases between the two ends. This CDR3 is built from 15 residues.